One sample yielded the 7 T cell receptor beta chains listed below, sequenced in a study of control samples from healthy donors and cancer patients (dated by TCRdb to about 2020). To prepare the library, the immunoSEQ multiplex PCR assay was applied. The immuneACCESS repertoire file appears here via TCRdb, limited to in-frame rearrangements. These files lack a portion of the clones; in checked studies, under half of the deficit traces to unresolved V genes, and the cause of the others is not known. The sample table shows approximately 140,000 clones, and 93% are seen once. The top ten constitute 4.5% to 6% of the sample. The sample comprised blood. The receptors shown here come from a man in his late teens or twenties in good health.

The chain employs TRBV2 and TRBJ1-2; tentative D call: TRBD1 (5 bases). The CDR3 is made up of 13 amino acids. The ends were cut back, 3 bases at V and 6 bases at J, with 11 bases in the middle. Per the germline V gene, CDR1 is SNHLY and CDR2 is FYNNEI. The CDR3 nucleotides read TGTGCCAGCAGTGATTCAGGGTTCGATGGCTACACCTTC. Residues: CASSDSGFDGYTF.

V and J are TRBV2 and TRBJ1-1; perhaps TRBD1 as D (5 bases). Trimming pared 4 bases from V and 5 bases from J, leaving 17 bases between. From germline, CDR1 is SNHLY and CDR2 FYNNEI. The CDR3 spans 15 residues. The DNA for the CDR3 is TGTGCCAGCAGTGTTCAACAGGCCGTAAAGACTGAAGCTTTCTTT. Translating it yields CASSVQQAVKTEAFF.

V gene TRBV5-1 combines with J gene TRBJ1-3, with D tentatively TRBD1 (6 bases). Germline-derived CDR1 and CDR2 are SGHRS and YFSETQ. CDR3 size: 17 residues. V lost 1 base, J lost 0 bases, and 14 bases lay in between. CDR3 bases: TGCGCCAGCAGCTTGACGGGGGCCGACTACTCTGGAAACACCATATATTTT. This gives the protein CASSLTGADYSGNTIYF.

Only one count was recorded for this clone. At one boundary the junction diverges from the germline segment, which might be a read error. The CDR3 DNA follows: TGTGCCAGCAGCCAAATCCGGGACACGACATTC. Its translation: CASSQIRDTTF. The V call is TRBV5-8, the J call TRBJ2-7, with a possible D match to TRBD1 (6 bases). Germline V CDR1 and CDR2: SGHTS, YDEGEE. The CDR3 is 11 amino acids.

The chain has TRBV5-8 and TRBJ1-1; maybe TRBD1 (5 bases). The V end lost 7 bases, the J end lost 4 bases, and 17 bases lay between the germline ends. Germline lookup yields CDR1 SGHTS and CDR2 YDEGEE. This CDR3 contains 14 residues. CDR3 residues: CASQVGVLGTEAFF. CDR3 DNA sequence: TGTGCCAGCCAAGTAGGGGTCCTGGGCACTGAAGCTTTCTTT.

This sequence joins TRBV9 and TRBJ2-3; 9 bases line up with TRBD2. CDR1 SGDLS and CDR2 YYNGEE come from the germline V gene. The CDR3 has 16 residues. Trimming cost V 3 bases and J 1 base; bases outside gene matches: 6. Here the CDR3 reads CASSDATSGGTDTQYF. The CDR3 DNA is TGTGCCAGCAGCGACGCGACTAGCGGAGGCACAGATACGCAGTATTTT.

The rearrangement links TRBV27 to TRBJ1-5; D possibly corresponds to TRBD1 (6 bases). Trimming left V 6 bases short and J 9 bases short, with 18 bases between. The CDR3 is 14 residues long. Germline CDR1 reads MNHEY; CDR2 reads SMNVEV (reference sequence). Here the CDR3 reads CASRTGSVMGPQHF. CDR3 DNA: TGTGCCAGCAGGACAGGCAGCGTTATGGGGCCCCAGCATTTT.